This is a list of T cell receptor beta chains from one sample in a study of cytomegalovirus exposure and HLA in healthy donors. Profiling relied on immunoSEQ multiplex PCR, and the TCRdb table lists in-frame clones only, not all of them. The profile covers 120,000 to 150,000 clones, with more than 70% appearing a single time and roughly 1.2% taken by the ten largest. The sample consisted of PBMCs. Every receptor here comes from a male donor in good health and CMV-seropositive. Each CDR3 is given with its conserved first and last residue. D genes are given only for firm matches. A clone size is listed for some rows: how often the clone was seen (once, few, many), or a class if it is expanded.

v_call	j_call	d_call	clone_size	cdr3_nt	cdr3_aa
TRBV18	TRBJ1-5	-	-	TGTGCCAGCTCACCATTCAGGGTCGATGAGCCCCAGCATTTT	CASSPFRVDEPQHF
TRBV4-3	TRBJ2-1	TRBD2	-	TGCGCCAGCAGCCAGGGACTAGCGGGAGGGTACAATGAGCAGTTCTTC	CASSQGLAGGYNEQFF
TRBV15	TRBJ2-1	TRBD2	once	TGTGCCACCAGCAGAGAAGGAGGACTAGCGGGAGTAAGGTCCTACAATGAGCAGTTCTTC	CATSREGGLAGVRSYNEQFF
TRBV11-2	TRBJ2-1	TRBD1	-	TGTGCCAGCAGCCAGCAGGGGGCTACCTACAATGAGCAGTTCTTC	CASSQQGATYNEQFF
TRBV5-1	TRBJ1-6	-	-	TGCGCCAGCAGCTTGGTGTCCCCCAGCAGGGGTCCGGATTCACCCCTCCACTTT	CASSLVSPSRGPDSPLHF
TRBV7-3	TRBJ2-2	TRBD2	-	TGTGCCAGCAGCCCCTCCTATCGACTAGCGGGAGCGACCGGGGAGCTGTTTTTT	CASSPSYRLAGATGELFF
TRBV7-9	TRBJ2-5	TRBD1	few	TGTGCCAGCAGAGGGGACAGCCAAGAGACCCAGTACTTC	CASRGDSQETQYF
TRBV7-7	TRBJ1-6	TRBD1	-	TGTGCTAGCAGCTTAGGGGGCGGTAGGGGGACAGCCAATTCACCCCTCCACTTT	CASSLGGGRGTANSPLHF
TRBV2	TRBJ2-7	-	-	TGTGCCAGCAGTGCCCTTGGGGGCGCGATCTATGACGAGCAGTACTTC	CASSALGGAIYDEQYF
TRBV9	TRBJ2-6	-	once	TGTGCCAGCAGCGATTTAGTCTCTGGGGCCAACGTCCTGACTTTC	CASSDLVSGANVLTF
TRBV6-5	TRBJ2-7	TRBD2	-	TGTGCCAGCAGTTCGAAGACTAGCGGGAGGTTGGGGGAGCAGTACTTC	CASSSKTSGRLGEQYF
TRBV7-9	TRBJ2-7	-	-	TGTGCCAGCAGCTCGGGGACTGGGTCCTACGAGCAGTACTTC	CASSSGTGSYEQYF
TRBV2	TRBJ1-2	TRBD1	-	TGTGCGACCTCCAGGGACAGGGCTTTCCGGGCTAACTATGGCTACACCTTC	CATSRDRAFRANYGYTF
TRBV4-3	TRBJ2-1	TRBD2	-	TGCGCCAGCAGCCAAGCACCGGGACTAGCGGGAGATGAGCAGTTCTTC	CASSQAPGLAGDEQFF
TRBV27	TRBJ1-1	-	-	TGTGCCAGCAGTTTTTGGCAGAACACTGAAGCTTTCTTT	CASSFWQNTEAFF
TRBV28	TRBJ1-4	TRBD1	-	TGTGCCAGCAGCCGAGGACAGGGAAGGGAAAAACTGTTTTTT	CASSRGQGREKLFF
TRBV19	TRBJ2-1	TRBD1	few	TGTGCCAGTAGTCTCGCAGGGGGCTCCTACAATGAGCAGTTCTTC	CASSLAGGSYNEQFF
TRBV7-2	TRBJ2-7	-	few	TGTGCCAGCAGCTTAGTCCGTAGGAGCCACGAGCAGTACTTC	CASSLVRRSHEQYF
TRBV7-9	TRBJ2-3	-	-	TGTGCCAGCAGCTTCGGACTCCAGAGAGGCACAGATACGCAGTATTTT	CASSFGLQRGTDTQYF
TRBV5-1	TRBJ1-4	TRBD1	-	TGCGCCAGTAGGGGGACAGGGCGGGAAGAAAAACTGTTTTTT	CASRGTGREEKLFF
TRBV5-4	TRBJ2-5	-	-	TGTGCCAGCAGCACATCAGGGTTTAGGGAGACCCAGTACTTC	CASSTSGFRETQYF
TRBV19	TRBJ1-5	-	-	TGTGCCACCTCACCTGGGGGGTTCAATCAGCCCCAGCATTTT	CATSPGGFNQPQHF
TRBV28	TRBJ1-4	TRBD1	-	TGTGCCAGCAGCCCCGGACAGGGGACGGCTGAAAAACTGTTTTTT	CASSPGQGTAEKLFF
TRBV13	TRBJ2-7	TRBD1	-	TGTGCCAGCAGCTACGGGACAGGCGACGAGCAGTACTTC	CASSYGTGDEQYF
TRBV27	TRBJ1-2	-	-	TGTGCCAGCAGTTTTACAGGGTTAGAGGGCTACACCTTC	CASSFTGLEGYTF
TRBV19	TRBJ1-1	-	-	TGTGCCAGTAGTATAGGGGCCAATGAAGCTTTCTTT	CASSIGANEAFF
TRBV5-1	TRBJ1-5	-	-	TGCGCCAGCAGCTTGGAGGGAGAGCGCAATCAGCCCCAGCATTTT	CASSLEGERNQPQHF
TRBV10-1	TRBJ1-1	-	-	TGCGCCAGCAGTGAGTCGGGCAGGGGAATGAGCGCTTTCTTT	CASSESGRGMSAFF
TRBV5-1	TRBJ2-2	TRBD2	-	TGCGCCAGCAGCCCGGGACTAGCGGGAGCCGGGGAGCTGTTTTTT	CASSPGLAGAGELFF
TRBV2	TRBJ1-4	TRBD1	once	TGTGCCAGCAGTGAGACTGGGACAGGGGGTGAAAAACTGTTTTTT	CASSETGTGGEKLFF
TRBV5-6	TRBJ1-2	-	-	TGTGCCAGCAGCTTGGACAGGGATAGCGGCTACACCTTC	CASSLDRDSGYTF
TRBV5-6	TRBJ2-6	TRBD1	-	TGTGCCAGCAGCTTGCCCACAGGGGGCGCATCAGCTGGGGCCAACGTCCTGACTTTC	CASSLPTGGASAGANVLTF
TRBV5-8	TRBJ2-7	-	-	TGTGCCAGCAACCCTGACAGGCACTACGAGCAGTACTTC	CASNPDRHYEQYF
TRBV29-1	TRBJ1-2	-	-	TGCAGCGTTGAATTTGGGAGTGGTGGCTACACCTTC	CSVEFGSGGYTF
TRBV13	TRBJ1-6	-	-	TGTGCCAGCAGCTCAGAGGTATCAAGAAGCGGTCCCCCGCCCCTCCACTTT	CASSSEVSRSGPPPLHF
TRBV11-2	TRBJ1-4	TRBD1	-	TGTGCCAGCAGCCCCGGGACAGGGCTCGATGAAAAACTGTTTTTT	CASSPGTGLDEKLFF
TRBV7-8	TRBJ1-1	TRBD1	few	TGTGCCAGCAGCTTAGCCCTACAGGGGAGCACTGAAGCTTTCTTT	CASSLALQGSTEAFF
TRBV29-1	TRBJ1-1	-	once	TGCAGCGGTATACAGGGGAACACTGAAGCTTTCTTT	CSGIQGNTEAFF
TRBV28	TRBJ1-2	-	-	TGTGCCAGCAGTTTCCTGTTAGCTAACTATGGCTACACCTTC	CASSFLLANYGYTF
TRBV6-6	TRBJ1-3	TRBD1	-	TGTGCCAGTTACACCACAGGGGCTGGAAACACCATATATTTT	CASYTTGAGNTIYF
TRBV7-6	TRBJ2-7	TRBD2	few	TGTGCCAGCAGCTTATCTGCTAGCGGGACCACCTACGAGCAGTACTTC	CASSLSASGTTYEQYF
TRBV7-2	TRBJ2-7	-	few	TGTGCCAGCAGCTCAAAGAACCGGGGAAGCTCCTACGAGCAGTACTTC	CASSSKNRGSSYEQYF
TRBV10-1	TRBJ2-4	-	once	TGCGCCAGCAGTGAGGGGCAAAATGGGTGGAACATTCAGTACTTC	CASSEGQNGWNIQYF
TRBV18	TRBJ2-3	-	-	TGTGCCAGCTCACCACGAGAAGGAGGTGATACGCAGTATTTT	CASSPREGGDTQYF
TRBV5-6	TRBJ2-1	TRBD2	-	TGTGCCAGCAGCTTGATGAAACTCTATGCTAGCGGGGGGGCTCAGGAGCAGTTCTTC	CASSLMKLYASGGAQEQFF
TRBV28	TRBJ2-3	-	few	TGTGCCAGCAGTTATGAGCTAGTTGGCACAGATACGCAGTATTTT	CASSYELVGTDTQYF
TRBV2	TRBJ2-1	TRBD2	once	TGTGCCAGCAGTGCCACTAGCGGGAGTTACAATGAGCAGTTCTTC	CASSATSGSYNEQFF
TRBV29-1	TRBJ1-1	-	-	TGCAGCGTTGGGATACCCGACGGGGCTTTCTTT	CSVGIPDGAFF
TRBV9	TRBJ2-1	TRBD2	-	TGTGCCAGCAGCTCCGGCGGGAGTTACAATGAGCAGTTCTTC	CASSSGGSYNEQFF
TRBV7-6	TRBJ1-6	-	-	TGCGCCAGCAGCTACACAGGGCCAAATTCACCCCTCCACTTT	CASSYTGPNSPLHF
TRBV4-3	TRBJ2-7	-	-	TGCGCCAGCAGCCAAGATGTAAGAGGTACCTACGAGCAGTACTTC	CASSQDVRGTYEQYF
TRBV7-9	TRBJ2-7	TRBD1	once	TGTGCCAGCAGCTTCCAGCCGGGACAGGGGCGAAGAACCTACGAGCAGTACTTC	CASSFQPGQGRRTYEQYF
TRBV28	TRBJ1-5	-	once	TGTGCCAGCAGTTTAATCCAGAATAGCAATCAGCCCCAGCATTTT	CASSLIQNSNQPQHF
TRBV7-9	TRBJ2-7	TRBD1	-	TGTGCCAGCAGCTTGGCTCATACCGGGACAGGAGCCTACGAGCAGTACTTC	CASSLAHTGTGAYEQYF
TRBV2	TRBJ2-7	TRBD1	-	TGTGCCAGCATTGCACAGGGGAACGATTCCTACGAGCAGTACTTC	CASIAQGNDSYEQYF
TRBV27	TRBJ1-1	TRBD1	-	TGTGCCAGCAGGGCCTACAGGGGTGGAAGCACTGAAGCTTTCTTT	CASRAYRGGSTEAFF
TRBV28	TRBJ2-1	-	-	TGTGCCAGCAGTCCCGGGACTTCCAACTACAATGAGCAGTTCTTC	CASSPGTSNYNEQFF
TRBV5-6	TRBJ2-5	-	few	TGTGCCAGCAGCTCATACCAAGAGACCCAGTACTTC	CASSSYQETQYF
TRBV28	TRBJ2-7	-	-	TGTGCCACATCCCCCGACACCATAGGAGAGCAGTACTTC	CATSPDTIGEQYF